A single TCR beta chain is shown here with its context. CDR3 length: 14 amino acids. From germline, CDR1 is SEHNR and CDR2 FQNEAQ (reference sequence). The V and J ends lost 4 bases and 5 bases, in that order; junction bases with no gene match: 5. This record belongs to a study of blood T cell repertoires in COVID-19. Background on the study: PBMCs, B-cell-depleted T cells, or T cells were the source of the cDNA or gDNA that made up the material.

Sequencing used immunoSEQ multiplex PCR; TCRdb keeps in-frame clones, though not all of them. The sample lists 200,000 to 250,000 clones, 84% occurring once. Sequencing was carried out using peripheral blood. The V call is TRBV7-9, the J call TRBJ2-5, with 9 bases aligning to TRBD1. The receptor comes from a woman aged 45 to 65 with active or convalescent COVID-19. In DNA, the CDR3 is TGTGCCAGCAGCTCGGGACAGGGACGGGAGACCCAGTACTTC. Encoded protein: CASSSGQGRETQYF.